The source of this T cell receptor beta chain is a study of human T cells and chemical hapten exposure. Overall study: Per-sample variation in TCR yield stemmed mainly from small pooled library volume differences. Study results and limitations: TCRs above 1 in 1000 frequency did not change with DPC sensitization.

The library tagged individual cDNA molecules with unique molecular identifiers. TCRdb independently ran MiXCR on the RACE reads; one entry per CDR3 protein. In the table there are 85,000 to 95,000 distinct CDR3 sequences, around 8.8% of which are singletons. The CDR3 loop spans 13 amino acids. The V gene lost 5 bases and the J gene lost 4 bases, with 11 bases spanning the gap. CDR1 SNHLY and CDR2 FYNNEI come from the germline V gene. On this clonotype itself: What it recognizes is unknown.

As to time point: healthy volunteer bleed at 2 weeks. Someone pulled total RNA out of unfractionated whole blood. The TCR sequence derives from a female donor in good health. Some clones in this sample may be carry-over from other donors' samples. The sequenced sample was whole blood. V and J are TRBV2 and TRBJ1-1; D not certain. CDR3 bases: TGTGCCAGCAGTTCTCGGGGTAGCACTGAAGCTTTCTTT. Amino acid sequence: CASSSRGSTEAFF.